This paragraph reports one T cell receptor beta chain. This CDR3 is 14 amino acids long. V was shortened by 5 bases and J by 4 bases, with 14 bases between the two germline ends. Germline V gene sequence: CDR1 LNHDA, CDR2 SQIVND (reference sequence). The data originate from a study of blood T cell repertoires in COVID-19. Study context: Researchers got acute and convalescent COVID-19 samples from the United States, Italy and Spain.

In the source study's methods: Amplification with reference gene primers provided the estimates of nucleated cell counts. Produced via immunoSEQ multiplex PCR; TCRdb's table is partial and in-frame only. V and J calls and clone size come straight from that table; D and trimming were deduced from the DNA. The data hold approximately 56,000 clones, with around 81% observed a single time. Seattle-derived patients entered the study during active infection and were followed longitudinally. Sample: peripheral blood. V gene TRBV19 combines with J gene TRBJ1-1; D possibly corresponds to TRBD1 (6 bases). The TCR comes from a woman older than 75 with COVID-19, enrolled during active disease. The CDR3 DNA is TGTGCCAGTAGTCCGGAGGTCAGGGGCACTGAAGCTTTCTTT. Translating it yields CASSPEVRGTEAFF.